The clone carrying this T cell receptor (beta chain) is judged medium-sized. V was cut by 0 bases and J by 3 bases, with 9 bases left in between. Germline V gene sequence: CDR1 LGHNA, CDR2 YSLEER. This CDR3 has 15 residues. These data come from a study of patients and donors after allogeneic stem cell transplantation. Each CDR3 protein is one row after TCRdb ran MiXCR on the RT-PCR reads. The profile covers 6,800 or so distinct CDR3 sequences, with 12% appearing a single time and over 40% taken by the ten largest. The sequencing sample was made of blood, either unsorted or a sorted T cell fraction (not recorded which). This clonotype originated in a human donor who was either an allogeneic HSCT recipient or a stem cell or donor lymphocyte infusion donor (not recorded which). It is not recorded whose cells these are; they may come from a transplant donor. This chain joins TRBV4-3 and TRBJ1-3; D not resolved. The CDR3 nucleotides are TGCGCCAGCAGCCAAGAATGGGGTTTTGGAAACACCATATATTTT. It is translated as CASSQEWGFGNTIYF.